A selection of T cell receptor beta chains follows, all from one sample in a study of blood T cell repertoires in COVID-19. The table came from immunoSEQ multiplex PCR; TCRdb's copy has only in-frame clones and leaves some out. This sample has around 50,000 clones, with about 77% found just once. Sequencing was carried out using peripheral blood. The receptor source for this set is a human donor with active or convalescent COVID-19. The donor label of this sample is uncertain. CDR3s include the opening cysteine and the closing phenylalanine or tryptophan. Each record gives: V gene, D gene, clone size, J gene, CDR3 protein, CDR3 DNA. The D gene is left open where the match is weak. Some rows have no size entry. The others give once, few or many, or a class for an expanded clone.

V gene: TRBV5-6; D gene: TRBD2; clone size: .; J gene: TRBJ2-5; CDR3 protein: CASTDARGGETQYF; CDR3 DNA: TGTGCCAGCACCGATGCTAGGGGAGGGGAGACCCAGTACTTC
V gene: TRBV27; D gene: .; clone size: medium-sized; J gene: TRBJ1-2; CDR3 protein: CASSFAANYGYTF; CDR3 DNA: TGTGCCAGCAGTTTCGCAGCTAACTATGGCTACACCTTC
V gene: TRBV5-8; D gene: TRBD1; clone size: .; J gene: TRBJ1-5; CDR3 protein: CASSPGTGGIQPQHF; CDR3 DNA: TGTGCCAGCAGTCCCGGGACAGGGGGCATTCAGCCCCAGCATTTT
V gene: TRBV30; D gene: .; clone size: .; J gene: TRBJ1-1; CDR3 protein: CAWRTGHQNTEAFF; CDR3 DNA: TGTGCCTGGAGAACGGGACACCAGAACACTGAAGCTTTCTTT
V gene: TRBV6-6; D gene: TRBD1; clone size: .; J gene: TRBJ2-7; CDR3 protein: CASSRDRSREQYF; CDR3 DNA: TGTGCCAGCAGTCGGGACAGGTCCCGGGAGCAGTACTTC
V gene: TRBV6-5; D gene: TRBD1; clone size: once; J gene: TRBJ2-3; CDR3 protein: CASSRQGASTDTQYF; CDR3 DNA: TGTGCCAGCAGCCGACAGGGGGCAAGCACAGATACGCAGTATTTT
V gene: TRBV29-1; D gene: TRBD2; clone size: .; J gene: TRBJ2-2; CDR3 protein: CSVGGLAGSSNGELFF; CDR3 DNA: TGCAGCGTTGGGGGGCTAGCGGGAAGTTCTAACGGGGAGCTGTTTTTT
V gene: TRBV28; D gene: TRBD1; clone size: .; J gene: TRBJ1-5; CDR3 protein: CASSFPGQGGQPQHF; CDR3 DNA: TGTGCCAGCAGTTTTCCCGGACAGGGTGGTCAGCCCCAGCATTTT
V gene: TRBV7-2; D gene: TRBD2; clone size: few; J gene: TRBJ2-1; CDR3 protein: CASSKGLGIGEQFF; CDR3 DNA: TGTGCCAGCAGCAAGGGACTAGGAATAGGTGAGCAGTTCTTC
V gene: TRBV5-1; D gene: .; clone size: .; J gene: TRBJ2-7; CDR3 protein: CASSPTAAYEQYF; CDR3 DNA: TGCGCCAGCAGCCCGACAGCAGCCTACGAGCAGTACTTC
V gene: TRBV3-1/TRBV3-2; D gene: .; clone size: .; J gene: TRBJ1-2; CDR3 protein: CASSLRDTDGYTF; CDR3 DNA: TGTGCCAGCAGCCTTCGGGACACGGATGGCTACACCTTC
V gene: TRBV4-1; D gene: TRBD1; clone size: .; J gene: TRBJ1-1; CDR3 protein: CASSQDLSGQVMNTEAFF; CDR3 DNA: TGCGCCAGCAGCCAAGATCTATCGGGACAGGTCATGAACACTGAAGCTTTCTTT
V gene: TRBV5-1; D gene: TRBD2; clone size: .; J gene: TRBJ2-3; CDR3 protein: CASSLLASGSGTDTQYF; CDR3 DNA: TGCGCCAGCAGCTTGCTGGCTAGCGGGAGTGGCACAGATACGCAGTATTTT
V gene: TRBV7-9; D gene: .; clone size: .; J gene: TRBJ1-2; CDR3 protein: CASSLDYSNYGYTF; CDR3 DNA: TGTGCCAGCAGCTTAGATTACAGCAACTATGGCTACACCTTC